What follows are 8 T cell receptor beta chains derived from one specimen sequenced in a study of blood T cells in healthy people across ages. The use of a sample-barcoded 5' primer and a J-beta primer mix characterized a second PCR of roughly 7 to 12 cycles. Each CDR3 protein is one row after TCRdb ran MiXCR on the 5' RACE reads. The sample shows about 900,000 distinct CDR3 sequences, around 49% of them seen only once. Sample: blood. These receptors were taken from a man aged 25 to 40 in good health.

V and J are TRBV15 and TRBJ2-4; D gene ambiguous. Germline V lookup: CDR1 LNHNV, CDR2 YYDKDF (reference sequence). The V gene lost 5 bases and the J gene lost 6 bases, with 11 bases spanning the gap. CDR3 size: 13 residues. The CDR3 DNA is TGTGCCACCAGCCGTGGACCGATAAACATTCAGTACTTC. Protein: CATSRGPINIQYF.

CDR3 amino acids: CASSSLAEETQYF. The CDR3 DNA reads TGTGCCAGCAGTTCCCTAGCGGAAGAGACCCAGTACTTC. This chain uses TRBV27 with TRBJ2-5; 7 positions match TRBD2. V dropped 4 bases and J dropped 3; count of bases not matched to a gene: 2. Germline loops: CDR1 MNHEY, CDR2 SMNVEV (reference sequence). The CDR3 consists of 13 residues.

This clonotype has just one count. The chain uses TRBV29-1 and TRBJ2-5; the D gene is possibly TRBD2 (5 bases). Germline V gene sequence: CDR1 SQVTM, CDR2 ANQGSEA. CDR3 size: 12 residues. Between the trimmed V and J ends, which lost 7 bases and 4 bases, there was a span of 13 bases. This CDR3 is CSGVSGLETQYF. CDR3 in DNA: TGCAGCGGGGTATCGGGATTAGAGACCCAGTACTTC.

The chain carries TRBV6-5 and TRBJ2-5; D uncertain. The V gene lost 2 bases and the J gene lost 4 bases, with 17 bases spanning the gap. CDR1 and CDR2 from the germline V gene are MNHEY and SVGAGI. The CDR3 loop spans 16 amino acids. Here the CDR3 reads CASSYSSLLTGETQYF. Written as DNA, the CDR3 is TGTGCCAGCAGTTACAGTAGCCTACTCACGGGAGAGACCCAGTACTTC.

The chain carries TRBV4-1 and TRBJ2-5; weak D call: TRBD1 (6 bases). V was pared by 4 bases and J by 5 bases, with 20 bases between. The germline CDR1 and CDR2 sequences are MGHRA and YSYEKL. The CDR3 sequence is 16 residues long. CDR3 amino acids: CASSRLGFGGEETQYF. The CDR3 bases are TGCGCCAGCAGCCGTTTGGGTTTTGGGGGCGAGGAGACCCAGTACTTC.

This chain connects TRBV5-1 to TRBJ1-2, with D possibly being TRBD1 (5 bases). Between the trimmed V and J ends, which lost 2 bases and 7 bases, there was a span of 18 bases. In germline, CDR1 is SGHRS, CDR2 YFSETQ. The CDR3 is 15 amino acids. The CDR3 DNA sequence: TGCGCCAGCAGCTTACAGGCCGGCGGGGGGACTGGCTACACCTTC. Translation gives CASSLQAGGGTGYTF.

V and J are TRBV3-1 and TRBJ2-2; 7 bases map to TRBD1. The germline V gene encodes CDR1 LGHDT and CDR2 YNNKEL (reference sequence). The CDR3 is made up of 16 amino acids. The trim removed 6 bases at V and 10 bases at J, leaving 17 bases unmatched. Here the CDR3 reads CASRAPGTAVPEELFF. Here the CDR3 DNA reads TGTGCCAGCAGGGCCCCCGGGACAGCCGTCCCCGAGGAGCTGTTTTTT.

This chain uses TRBV12-3 or TRBV12-4 with TRBJ2-7, with D hard to call. The CDR3 contains 17 residues. Trimming left V 5 bases short and J 2 bases short, with 22 bases between. For the CDR3, the DNA is TGTGCCAGCAGTCCCGGACGGATTAAAGGGAACCCCTACGAGCAGTACTTC. It encodes CASSPGRIKGNPYEQYF.